The 20 T cell receptor beta chains given below trace back to one sample, sequenced in a study of blood T cell repertoires in COVID-19. Assay: immunoSEQ multiplex PCR; the TCRdb copy retains only in-frame clones and omits some. Of tens of thousands of clones listed, about 78% are singletons. The sequenced sample consisted of peripheral blood. The receptor set was obtained from a woman older than 75 with acute or convalescent COVID-19.

The rearrangement uses TRBV12-5 and TRBJ1-2; TRBD1 is a possible D gene (5 bases). The V gene lost 3 bases and the J gene lost 12 bases, with 17 bases spanning the gap. Germline assignment: CDR1 LGHNT and CDR2 FRNRAP. The CDR3 sequence is 13 residues long. In nucleotides, the CDR3 is TGTGCTAGTGGTTTCGGGGGAGGCCAGATTAACACCTTC. Translating gives CASGFGGGQINTF.

The sample holds one count of this clone. V is TRBV19 and J is TRBJ2-2; 7 bases agree with TRBD2. CDR1 LNHDA and CDR2 SQIVND come from the germline V gene (reference sequence). This CDR3 comprises 15 residues. Trimming took 6 bases from V and 4 from J; bases not matched to a gene: 8. Here the CDR3 DNA reads TGTGCCAGTAGCATCAGGACGGGGGGCACCGGGGAGCTGTTTTTT. Translating it yields CASSIRTGGTGELFF.

V is TRBV3-1 (or the pseudogene TRBV3-2) and J is TRBJ2-3; possible D gene TRBD2, 7 bases. CDR1 and CDR2 from the germline V gene are LGHDT and YNNKEL (reference sequence). V lost 4 bases to trimming and J lost 5 bases, with 19 bases between them. The length of the CDR3 is 16 residues. The CDR3 nucleotides read TGTGCCAGCAGCCTCAAGGGGGGGGGCGCGGGAGATACGCAGTATTTT. Translating gives CASSLKGGGAGDTQYF.

J is TRBJ2-3 and V is TRBV9, with D possibly being TRBD1 (6 bases). The CDR3 has 15 residues. Germline V gene data show CDR1 as SGDLS and CDR2 as YYNGEE. Trimming took off 0 bases at V and 4 bases at J, with 12 bases between the two ends. The DNA of the CDR3 is TGTGCCAGCAGCGTAGTTCAGGGACAATCAGATACGCAGTATTTT. It is translated as CASSVVQGQSDTQYF. The full variable domain, rest sourced from reference TRBV9 and TRBJ2-3, is DSGVTQTPKHLITATGQRVTLRCSPRSGDLSVYWYQQSLDQGLQFLIQYYNGEERAKGNILERFSAQQFPDLHSELNLSSLELGDSALYFCASSVVQGQSDTQYFGPGTRLTVL.

CDR3 sequence: CASSAGVNSNQPQHF. CDR3 DNA sequence: TGTGCCAGCAGCGCAGGGGTAAATAGCAATCAGCCCCAGCATTTT. This sequence joins TRBV11-2 and TRBJ1-5; maybe TRBD1 (6 bases). The CDR3 is made up of 15 amino acids. Trimming left V 5 bases short and J 0 bases short, with 11 bases between. Looked up from germline, CDR1 is SGHAT and CDR2 is FQNNGV.

J is TRBJ2-7 and V is TRBV7-9; D is ambiguous. The germline V and J ends were trimmed by 6 bases and 7 bases, with 16 bases remaining between them. The germline CDR1 and CDR2 sequences are SEHNR and FQNEAQ (reference sequence). CDR3 length equals 13 residues. The CDR3 loop is CASRESVGREQYF. The CDR3 DNA sequence: TGTGCCAGCAGGGAATCGGTGGGCAGGGAGCAGTACTTC.

This clone was seen once. The chain recombines TRBV6-4 with TRBJ1-2; TRBD1 might be the D (6 bases). V was pared by 6 bases and J by 4 bases, with 15 bases between. From germline, CDR1 is MRHNA and CDR2 SNTAGT. CDR3 size: 14 residues. CDR3: CASSPQGQSYGYTF. The CDR3 DNA reads as TGTGCCAGCAGCCCCCAGGGGCAGAGCTATGGCTACACCTTC.

J is TRBJ1-1 and V is TRBV3-1 (or the pseudogene TRBV3-2); D gene unclear. The germline V gene has CDR1 LGHDT and CDR2 YNNKEL (reference sequence). The germline V and J ends were trimmed by 1 base and 8 bases, with 8 bases remaining between them. This CDR3 is 12 amino acids long. The CDR3 loop reads CASSQGGWEAFF. The DNA of the CDR3 is TGTGCCAGCAGCCAAGGAGGATGGGAAGCTTTCTTT.

The chain is built from TRBV7-9 and TRBJ1-2; 8 nucleotides match TRBD1. The CDR3 has 16 amino acids. J gave up 7 bases and V 1 base, and 11 bases lay outside the gene matches. Germline CDR1 is SEHNR and CDR2 is FQNEAQ (reference sequence). The chain's CDR3 is CASSLGIGQGIPGYTF. Written as DNA, the CDR3 is TGTGCCAGCAGCTTAGGGATAGGACAGGGAATCCCTGGCTACACCTTC.

This CDR3 is CASSYTSPGNGNTIYF. The CDR3 DNA is TGTGCCAGCAGTTACACCTCGCCGGGAAATGGAAACACCATATATTTT. The J gene is TRBJ1-3, the V gene TRBV6-6; D is unclear. The V gene's germline CDR1 is MNHNY and CDR2 SVGAGI (reference sequence). Trimming took off 2 bases at V and 3 bases at J, with 14 bases between the two ends. This CDR3 contains 16 residues.

Regarding this clone: A far larger clone lies a single base away; this is likely a read error. The gene calls are TRBV28 and TRBJ1-1; the D is unclear. The CDR3 has 11 amino acids. Per the germline V gene, CDR1 is MDHEN and CDR2 is SYDVKM. CDR3 region: CAISYSTEAFF. The DNA of the CDR3 is TGTGCCATCAGTTATAGTACTGAAGCTTTCTTT.

This sequence joins TRBV25-1 and TRBJ1-2; maybe TRBD1 (5 bases). The CDR3 spans 16 residues. The V gene lost 3 bases and the J gene lost 0 bases, with 14 bases spanning the gap. Looked up from germline, CDR1 is MGHDK and CDR2 is SYGVNS. The CDR3 DNA sequence: TGTGCCAGCAGTGATAGGGGCCCGGCCGCTAACTATGGCTACACCTTC. The encoded protein is CASSDRGPAANYGYTF.

The chain joins TRBV7-2 to TRBJ2-5; no clear D. The ends were cut back, 1 base at V and 1 base at J, with 10 bases in the middle. CDR3 length: 15 amino acids. The germline V gene encodes CDR1 SGHTA and CDR2 FQGNSA. The CDR3 sequence: CASSLGAGAQETQYF. The CDR3 DNA reads TGTGCCAGCAGCTTAGGCGCCGGAGCCCAAGAGACCCAGTACTTC.

V gene TRBV29-1 combines with J gene TRBJ2-1; no definite D call. Germline V lookup: CDR1 SQVTM, CDR2 ANQGSEA. With 8 bases removed from V and 3 bases from J, the gap between germline ends came to 17 bases. The CDR3 runs 14 residues. CDR3 protein: CSFDSGQVYNEQFF. Written as DNA, the CDR3 is TGCAGCTTCGATAGTGGGCAGGTCTACAATGAGCAGTTCTTC.

The table lists this clone with a count of one. This chain's CDR3 is CASRGAWIQYF. Written as DNA, the CDR3 is TGTGCCAGCCGGGGGGCTTGGATTCAGTACTTC. The rearrangement joins TRBV12-3 or TRBV12-4 to TRBJ2-4, with D maybe TRBD2 (7 bases). This CDR3 is built from 11 residues. Between the trimmed V and J ends, which lost 8 bases and 10 bases, there was a span of 12 bases.

This clone came up a few times. The chain has TRBV4-1 and TRBJ2-7; tentatively, D is TRBD1 (6 bases). CDR3 size: 14 residues. Germline CDR1 is MGHRA and CDR2 is YSYEKL. V lost 0 bases, J lost 5 bases, and 11 bases lay in between. As DNA, the CDR3 is TGCGCCAGCAGCCAAGATAGCAGGGGCAACGAGCAGTACTTC. This gives the protein CASSQDSRGNEQYF.

Only a few counts were recorded for this clone. This chain links TRBV28 with TRBJ1-5; 8 bases are shared with TRBD1. This CDR3 region has 15 residues. V was clipped by 2 bases and J by 6 bases; unmatched bases: 6. Germline CDR1 is MDHEN and CDR2 is SYDVKM. The DNA for the CDR3 is TGTGCCAGCAGTTTAGCACAGGGGGGCGGTCAGCCCCAGCATTTT. Its translation: CASSLAQGGGQPQHF.

The chain has TRBV30 and TRBJ1-2; 7 bases align to TRBD1. The CDR3 consists of 14 residues. After removal of 0 bases from V and 8 bases from J, the junction contained 9 bases not matched to a gene. CDR1 and CDR2 (germline): GTSNPN, SVGIG (reference sequence). CDR3 sequence: CAWSVQGRSGGYTF. The CDR3 DNA reads as TGTGCCTGGAGTGTACAGGGGCGGTCTGGCGGCTACACCTTC.

The J gene is TRBJ1-5, the V gene TRBV30; the D gene is possibly TRBD1 (5 bases). The germline V gene encodes CDR1 GTSNPN and CDR2 SVGIG (reference sequence). The CDR3 contains 13 residues. Deletions cut 3 bases from V and 6 bases from J, with 12 bases between. The CDR3 DNA follows: TGTGCCTGGAGCCCAGGGTTTATTCAGCCCCAGCATTTT. Amino acid sequence: CAWSPGFIQPQHF. Full variable domain (remainder filled in from reference TRBV30 and TRBJ1-5): SQTIHQWPATLVQPVGSPLSLECTVEGTSNPNLYWYRQAAGRGLQLLFYSVGIGQISSEVPQNLSASRPQDRQFILSSKKLLLSDSGFYLCAWSPGFIQPQHFGDGTRLSIL.

This clone occurred a few times. This sequence joins TRBV7-8 and TRBJ1-3; a weak D match, TRBD1 (6 bases). Germline V gene lookup returns CDR1 SGHVS and CDR2 FQNEAQ. The CDR3 extends over 18 amino acids. V dropped 5 bases and J dropped 2 bases, with 22 bases sitting between them. CDR3 sequence (DNA): TGTGCCAGCAGCCCAGGCCGAGGGGGGACTAGGGCTGGAAACACCATATATTTT. It yields the protein CASSPGRGGTRAGNTIYF.